The 2 T cell receptor beta chains below all came from one sample that was sequenced in a study of vaccination effects on CD4 cells after COVID-19. Antigen-specific CD4+ T cells expanded by the ViraFEST assay with viral peptide pools were then sequenced. Scientists isolated CD4+ T cells after a roughly ten-day culture period ended. Between March and December 2020, the person had a SARS-CoV-2 infection that PCR confirmed. Antigen specificity for these receptors is unknown. Sequencing used immunoSEQ multiplex PCR; TCRdb keeps in-frame clones, though not all of them. Of some 56,000 clones in the sample, roughly three quarters were seen once. Sequences were derived from CD4+ T cells from PBMCs cultured with HIV peptides, sampled before COVID-19 vaccination. Subset of the sample: HIV-1 Nef peptide pool negative control/reference culture. These TCRs come from a human donor who had a prior SARS-CoV-2 infection.

V gene TRBV7-6 combines with J gene TRBJ2-4, with D unresolved. Deletions cut 5 bases from V and 5 bases from J, with 10 bases between. The germline V gene has CDR1 SGHVS and CDR2 FNYEAQ. There are 13 residues in the CDR3. The CDR3, as DNA: TGTGCCAGCAGCCCTACGGCCCAAAACATTCAGTACTTC. This codes for CASSPTAQNIQYF.

The chain joins TRBV7-9 to TRBJ1-1, with D possibly TRBD1 on 5 matching bases. The CDR3 totals 14 residues. From germline, CDR1 is SEHNR and CDR2 FQNEAQ (reference sequence). Trimming removed 1 base at V and 2 bases at J, with 8 bases between. The CDR3 DNA follows: TGTGCCAGCAGCTTAGAACAGGCTAACACTGAAGCTTTCTTT. It is translated as CASSLEQANTEAFF.